The rows below give T cell receptor beta chains drawn from one sample of a study of CD8 T cells in ankylosing spondylitis. TCRdb fed the 5' RACE reads into MiXCR, producing one record per CDR3 protein. The sample carries a few hundred thousand distinct CDR3 sequences, around 20% recorded once. The sequenced sample consisted of blood, either unsorted or a sorted T cell fraction (not recorded which). Receptors originate from a male donor with ankylosing spondylitis. The CDR3 runs from the conserved cysteine through the conserved F or W. D genes are given only for firm matches. The size of a clone is reported for some rows only, either as once, few or many, or as a class for expanded clones.

abundance	v_gene	d_gene	j_gene	CDR3nt	CDR3aa
-	TRBV7-2	-	TRBJ2-7	TGTGCCAGCAGCTTAGCGTTGGCCGGCGAGCAGTACTTC	CASSLALAGEQYF
-	TRBV2	-	TRBJ1-2	TGTGCCAGCAATCGAGGGTTCTATGGCTACACCTTC	CASNRGFYGYTF
few	TRBV3-1	TRBD1	TRBJ1-1	TGTGCCAGCAGCCAAGATTTGACTGGGACAGGGATTTCTTTCTTT	CASSQDLTGTGISFF
few	TRBV27	-	TRBJ2-7	TGTGCCAGCAGTAACGGACCCTACCATTCCTACGAGCAGTACTTC	CASSNGPYHSYEQYF
-	TRBV6-5	-	TRBJ2-7	TGTGCCAGCAGTTACCCGGGGTCCTACGAGCAGTACTTC	CASSYPGSYEQYF
-	TRBV7-3	TRBD1	TRBJ2-2	TGTGCCAGCAGCTCCCACCGAATGACAGGGACATCGAACACCGGGGAGCTGTTTTTT	CASSSHRMTGTSNTGELFF
few	TRBV10-3	-	TRBJ2-7	TGTGCCATCAGTGGGGGCCGAGGACTTTCCTACGAGCAGTACTTC	CAISGGRGLSYEQYF
many	TRBV29-1	-	TRBJ2-5	TGCAGCGTTGGGATTCAAGAGACCCAGTACTTC	CSVGIQETQYF
-	TRBV2	-	TRBJ1-5	TGTGCCAGCCTTATTCAGGGGCGGCGGAATCAGCCCCAGCATTTT	CASLIQGRRNQPQHF
few	TRBV11-2	TRBD2	TRBJ2-3	TGTGCCAGCAGCTTAGCGGGAGGGCCCCTGACAGATACGCAGTATTTT	CASSLAGGPLTDTQYF
-	TRBV27	-	TRBJ2-7	TGTGCCAGCAGTTTAAAGAGGGGGGTGCAGTACTTC	CASSLKRGVQYF
-	TRBV24-1	-	TRBJ2-1	TGTGCCACCAGTGATTCCGGGTTCAGGGGTGAGCAGTTCTTC	CATSDSGFRGEQFF
-	TRBV7-8	-	TRBJ2-2	TGTGCCAGCAGCACCTTCAGGGAGGTCGGGGAGCTGTTTTTT	CASSTFREVGELFF
few	TRBV5-5	-	TRBJ2-5	TGTGCCAGCAGCCCTCCCTCGGGGTACCAAGAGACCCAGTACTTC	CASSPPSGYQETQYF
-	TRBV10-3	TRBD2	TRBJ2-7	TGTGCCATCAGTGGGGGGGGACTAGCGGCCTACGAGCAGTACTTC	CAISGGGLAAYEQYF
-	TRBV20-1	TRBD2	TRBJ2-4	TGCAGTGCTCGACTAGCGGGCGGGGGGAACATTCAGTACTTC	CSARLAGGGNIQYF
few	TRBV24-1	TRBD2	TRBJ2-1	TGTGCCACCAGTGATCCGCGCGCGGGAGGGACCTACAATGAGCAGTTCTTC	CATSDPRAGGTYNEQFF
-	TRBV20-1	TRBD2	TRBJ2-7	TGCAGTGCTAGAGATCCACTAGCGTACTCCTACGAGCAGTACTTC	CSARDPLAYSYEQYF
few	TRBV12-3/TRBV12-4	-	TRBJ1-5	TGTGCCAGCAGCCTCGGGTTTCGAAGCAATCAGCCCCAGCATTTT	CASSLGFRSNQPQHF
few	TRBV27	-	TRBJ2-7	TGTGCCAGCAGCAGATCGGGGGTTGGGTCCTACGAGCAGTACTTC	CASSRSGVGSYEQYF
few	TRBV5-1	TRBD2	TRBJ2-7	TGCGCCAGCAGCTTGACTAGCGGGAGTAAGGTTGTCGGCGAGCGGTACTTC	CASSLTSGSKVVGERYF
many	TRBV5-1	TRBD1	TRBJ2-3	TGCGCCAGCAGCTTGAGGGGGCTGGAAGATACGCAGTATTTT	CASSLRGLEDTQYF
-	TRBV10-3	-	TRBJ2-7	TGTGCCATCAGTGAGCCCGGTGGCGCGGGGACTCACGAGCAGTACTTC	CAISEPGGAGTHEQYF
few	TRBV5-1	-	TRBJ2-1	TGCGCCAGCAGCTTGGAGGAGGGGACTGAGCAGTTCTTC	CASSLEEGTEQFF
-	TRBV2	TRBD2	TRBJ2-2	TGTGCCACCCAGGGACTAGCGGGTTCCGGGGAGCTGTTTTTT	CATQGLAGSGELFF
few	TRBV11-3	TRBD2	TRBJ2-1	TGTGCCAGCAGCTTACGACTAGCGGGGATCTCCTACAATGAGCAGTTCTTC	CASSLRLAGISYNEQFF
-	TRBV5-1	-	TRBJ2-5	TGCGCCAGCAGACCGGGGGACCTGCAAGAGACCCAGTACTTC	CASRPGDLQETQYF
few	TRBV4-1	-	TRBJ2-1	TGCGCCAGCAGCCGCGGGACAGCCGTAACCTCCTACAATGAGCAGTTCTTC	CASSRGTAVTSYNEQFF
-	TRBV28	-	TRBJ1-2	TGTGCCAGCAGTCCAAGACTGACGCTCTATGGCTACACCTTC	CASSPRLTLYGYTF
few	TRBV7-8	-	TRBJ1-2	TGTGCCAGCAGCTTATACCGGGGGGGGACAAAGAATGGCTACACCTTC	CASSLYRGGTKNGYTF
few	TRBV18	TRBD1	TRBJ2-7	TGTGCCAGCTCCCTCGGACAGGGAACAGACGAGCAGTACTTC	CASSLGQGTDEQYF
few	TRBV12-3/TRBV12-4	-	TRBJ1-2	TGTGCCAGCAGTTTAAACTGGCGAGGTGTCACCTTC	CASSLNWRGVTF
many	TRBV5-1	TRBD2	TRBJ2-3	TGCGCCAGCAGCCTACCTAGCGGGATGGGCACAGATACGCAGTATTTT	CASSLPSGMGTDTQYF
-	TRBV29-1	-	TRBJ1-1	TGCAGCGTTGCCCTCTTGGGGGCCAAGGGTGAAGCTTTCTTT	CSVALLGAKGEAFF
-	TRBV2	TRBD1	TRBJ2-1	TGTGCCAGCAGTGGGGGGGACAGGAGCTCCTACAATGAGCAGTTCTTC	CASSGGDRSSYNEQFF
-	TRBV28	TRBD2	TRBJ2-7	TGTGCCAGCAGTTTTATTACTAGCGGGAGAGGGAGCTACGAGCAGTACTTC	CASSFITSGRGSYEQYF
-	TRBV18	-	TRBJ2-7	TGTGCCAGCTCACCACCGGTGCGAGAGCACCGGGAGTACTTC	CASSPPVREHREYF
-	TRBV20-1	-	TRBJ2-2	TGCAGTGCTAGCGAGAGGCCGGCTTTAGGGGAGCTGTTTTTT	CSASERPALGELFF
-	TRBV11-3	TRBD1	TRBJ1-3	TGTGCCAGCAGCTCGGACAGGGTGAACACCATATATTTT	CASSSDRVNTIYF
-	TRBV30	TRBD1	TRBJ2-2	TGTGCCTGGTATGACTCAGGGGGCCGCACCGGGGAGCTGTTTTTT	CAWYDSGGRTGELFF
few	TRBV5-1	-	TRBJ1-1	TGCGCCAGCAGCTTGGTATTTGGAGGGAACACTGAAGCTTTCTTT	CASSLVFGGNTEAFF
-	TRBV28	-	TRBJ1-6	TGTGCCACCACCCTTGCAAGACTGAATTCACCCCTCCACTTT	CATTLARLNSPLHF
many	TRBV4-1	TRBD2	TRBJ2-1	TGCGCCAGCAGCCGGTTCGGGCTAGCGGTCTCCTACAATGAGCAGTTCTTC	CASSRFGLAVSYNEQFF
-	TRBV10-3	-	TRBJ1-5	TGTGCCATCTCGGGTAGGGTCAATCAGCCCCAGCATTTT	CAISGRVNQPQHF
-	TRBV24-1	-	TRBJ1-5	TGTGCCACCAGTGACCCCGCCGGGACCTGGGGTCAGCCCCAGCATTTT	CATSDPAGTWGQPQHF
few	TRBV7-2	TRBD2	TRBJ2-5	TGTGCCAGCAGCTCCGAGAGCGGGAGGATTTACCAAGAGACCCAGTACTTC	CASSSESGRIYQETQYF
-	TRBV6-2/TRBV6-3	TRBD2	TRBJ2-1	TGTGCCAGCAGTCTCTACCTACCGGGACTAGTCTACAATGAGCAGTTCTTC	CASSLYLPGLVYNEQFF
-	TRBV2	TRBD1	TRBJ2-2	TGTGCCAGCAGCTACGGGGTGGACAGGACAACGAACACCGGGGAGCTGTTTTTT	CASSYGVDRTTNTGELFF
-	TRBV6-1	-	TRBJ1-5	TGTGCCTTCAGTCCCCTGGCTGGGGGGGGCCGATTCAATCAGCCCCAGCATTTT	CAFSPLAGGGRFNQPQHF
-	TRBV10-1	-	TRBJ2-1	TGCGCCAGGGGGATGCCTTACAATGAGCAGTTCTTC	CARGMPYNEQFF
-	TRBV29-1	TRBD2	TRBJ2-2	TGCAGCGTTTCAGCGGGAGTTGAAGTCGGGGAGCTGTTTTTT	CSVSAGVEVGELFF
many	TRBV28	-	TRBJ2-1	TGTGCCACCGTCGGGGCGCCCGACAATGAGCAGTTCTTC	CATVGAPDNEQFF
few	TRBV10-3	TRBD1	TRBJ2-7	TGTGCCACCTTAGACAGGGGGAACGAGCAGTACTTC	CATLDRGNEQYF
-	TRBV19	-	TRBJ1-2	TGTGCCACCTCCCCGAGGAGGGACTATGGCTACACCTTC	CATSPRRDYGYTF